This T cell receptor beta chain comes out of a study of regulatory T cells in long-lasting Graves disease. A note on this clonotype: The antigen remains undetermined.

Time point specified: persistent/refractory GD, antithyroid drugs over 5 years with positive TRAb. The authors made the TCR library using RNA they extracted from PBMCs. The TCR beta library used iRepertoire HTBI primers with Arm-PCR amplification of CDR3. TCRdb analysed the multiplex PCR reads with MiXCR anew, one entry per CDR3 protein. Here the sample spans under 500,000 distinct CDR3 sequences, less than 25% being singletons. Overall study findings and caveats: Between persistent patients, roughly 2,600 public clonotypes were shared, exceeding the approximately 900 shared between new patients. Persistent disease exhibited a predilection for TRBV28, TRBJ1-2 and TRBJ2-5. Those with persistent Graves' had less TCR diversity than newly diagnosed patients. The researchers studied only peripheral blood, not thyroid tissue.

The CDR3 is 12 residues long. V lost 5 bases to trimming and J lost 3 bases, with 11 bases between them. Germline V lookup: CDR1 DFQATT, CDR2 SNEGSKA (reference sequence). This receptor was identified in a female donor with Graves disease. The sample consisted of peripheral blood mononuclear cells (PBMCs), taken when the disease was refractory, from a patient treated with antithyroid drugs. The chain links TRBV20-1 to TRBJ2-7; D may be TRBD1 or TRBD2 (5 bases each). The CDR3 DNA reads TGCAGTGCTGGGCGAGGGGACTACGAGCAGTACTTC. Translation: CSAGRGDYEQYF.